This TCR beta chain was identified during a study of T-cell reconstitution after alpha-beta-depleted transplantation in children. Germline V gene lookup returns CDR1 KGHSH and CDR2 LQKENI. CDR3 length: 15 amino acids. TCRbeta library construction was performed incorporating unique molecular identifiers. Using its own MiXCR run on the PCR reads, TCRdb lists one record per CDR3 protein. The table has about 17,000 distinct CDR3 sequences, under 6.5% seen once. Whole-study results and caveats: There were reportedly several hundred expanded graft clones from which alpha-beta T cells came about two months after transplant. T-cell counts and diversity at one year post-transplant came mainly from newly produced T cells. In some patients, recipient T cells and intrathymic progenitors surviving conditioning explained high day-60 diversity.

Only a few counts were recorded for this clonotype. What it recognizes is unknown. A junction end diverges from the germline sequence, so it may reflect a read error. This chain uses TRBV18 with TRBJ2-7; D is unclear. Sequenced here: PBMCs, sampled before TCRalphabeta/CD19-depleted stem cell transplant. This TCR derives from a boy aged 10-17 years with acute lymphoblastic leukemia, due to receive a stem cell transplant. CDR3 coding DNA: TGTGCCAGCTCGCCACTCCGGCAAGGTTTTTGGGAGCAGTACTTC. This sequence encodes CASSPLRQGFWEQYF. Full variable domain (remainder filled in from reference TRBV18 and TRBJ2-7): NAGVMQNPRHLVRRRGQEARLRCSPMKGHSHVYWYRQLPEEGLKFMVYLQKENIIDESGMPKERFSAEFPKEGPSILRIQQVVRGDSAAYFCASSPLRQGFWEQYFGPGTRLTVT.